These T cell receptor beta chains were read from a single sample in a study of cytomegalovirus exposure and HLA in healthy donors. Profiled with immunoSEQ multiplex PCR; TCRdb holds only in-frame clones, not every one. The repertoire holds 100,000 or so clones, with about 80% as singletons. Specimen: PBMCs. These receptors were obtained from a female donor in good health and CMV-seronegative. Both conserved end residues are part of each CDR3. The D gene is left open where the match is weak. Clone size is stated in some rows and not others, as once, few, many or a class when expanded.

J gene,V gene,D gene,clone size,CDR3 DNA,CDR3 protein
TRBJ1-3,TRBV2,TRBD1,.,TGTGCCAGCAGTGAAGGGGACAGACACCTCTCTGGAAACACCATATATTTT,CASSEGDRHLSGNTIYF
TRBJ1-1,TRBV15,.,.,TGTGCCACCAGCAGAGGCGGGGAGGACACTGAAGCTTTCTTT,CATSRGGEDTEAFF
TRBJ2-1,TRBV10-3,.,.,TGTGCCACCATAGGACAGTCCTACAATGAGCAGTTCTTC,CATIGQSYNEQFF
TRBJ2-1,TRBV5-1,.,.,TGCGCCAGCAGCTTGGGGCTAGTTGGCAAGGTATGGTTCTTC,CASSLGLVGKVWFF
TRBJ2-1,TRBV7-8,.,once,TGTGCCAGCAGCTTCGGTTTATTTGGCAATGAGCAGTTCTTC,CASSFGLFGNEQFF
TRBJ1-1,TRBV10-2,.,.,TGCGCCAGCTCCAGGGCGAACACTGAAGCTTTCTTT,CASSRANTEAFF
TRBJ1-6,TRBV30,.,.,TGTGCCTGGAGTGTAGGTCCAGGGGCAAATTCACCCCTCCACTTT,CAWSVGPGANSPLHF
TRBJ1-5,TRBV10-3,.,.,TGTGCCATCAGTGAAAGGGGTCAGGGAATTCAGCCCCAGCATTTT,CAISERGQGIQPQHF
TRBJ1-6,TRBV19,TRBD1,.,TGTGCCAGTAGTGAGACAGGGCGCTATAATTCACCCCTCCACTTT,CASSETGRYNSPLHF
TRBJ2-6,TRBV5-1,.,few,TGCGCCAGCAGCTTGCGGGGCTCTGGGGCCAACGTCCTGACTTTC,CASSLRGSGANVLTF
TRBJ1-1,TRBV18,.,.,TGTGCCAGCTCCCCCCCGGGGCGGGGGAGCACTGAAGCTTTCTTT,CASSPPGRGSTEAFF
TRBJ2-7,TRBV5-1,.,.,TGCGCCAGCAGCTTGGGGGCAGGCGGGGATCGCTACGAGCAGTACTTC,CASSLGAGGDRYEQYF
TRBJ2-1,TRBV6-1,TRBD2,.,TGTGCCAGCAGTCTAGCGGGGGGGCCTTACGAGCAGTTCTTC,CASSLAGGPYEQFF
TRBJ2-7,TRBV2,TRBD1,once,TGTGCCGGCTCCCGGGACAGGGGTTTACGGTACGAGCAGTACTTC,CAGSRDRGLRYEQYF
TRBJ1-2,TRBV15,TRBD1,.,TGTGCCACCAGCAGAGGAGGGGGGATGGACAGGGGGGATGGCTACACCTTC,CATSRGGGMDRGDGYTF
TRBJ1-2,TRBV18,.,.,TGTGCCAGCTCTCCTCAGGGCCCTACCCCATGGGGCTACACCTTC,CASSPQGPTPWGYTF